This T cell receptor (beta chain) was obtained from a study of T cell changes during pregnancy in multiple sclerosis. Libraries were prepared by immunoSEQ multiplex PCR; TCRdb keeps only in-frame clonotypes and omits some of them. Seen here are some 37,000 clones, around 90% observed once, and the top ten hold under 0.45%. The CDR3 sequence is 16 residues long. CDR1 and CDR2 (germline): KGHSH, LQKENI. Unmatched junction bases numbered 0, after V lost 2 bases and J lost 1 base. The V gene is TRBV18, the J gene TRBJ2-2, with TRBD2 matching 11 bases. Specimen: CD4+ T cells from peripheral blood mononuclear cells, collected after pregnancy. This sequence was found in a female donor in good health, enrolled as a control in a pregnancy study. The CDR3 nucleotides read TGTGCCAGCTCACCAACTAGCGGGGGGAACACCGGGGAGCTGTTTTTT. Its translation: CASSPTSGGNTGELFF.